This TCR beta chain comes out of a study of cytomegalovirus exposure and HLA in healthy donors. Per germline, CDR1 SSHAT and CDR2 FNYEAQ (reference sequence). The CDR3 is made up of 13 amino acids. PCR used 60 Vbeta primers and 13 Jbeta primers. Original data processing: Unique TCR beta chains totaled around 86 million in a later count, with roughly 11 million of them shared. Measured with immunoSEQ multiplex PCR; TCRdb has only the in-frame clones, and not every one. V and J calls and clone size are those listed in that table; D and trimming were worked out from the DNA. Here the sample spans about 250,000 clones, about 75% being singletons. Study-wide results and caveats: Later examination showed HLA-associated TCR beta chains had greater clonal expansion than equally common others. Some V segments, TRBV6-2 and TRBV6-3 among them, were indistinguishable and were therefore excluded.

To note about this clone: The antigen is undetermined. The junction differs from germline at one of its ends, possibly a read error.

This sequence originates from a female donor in good health and CMV-seronegative. The chain links TRBV7-7 to TRBJ2-3, with 9 bases lining up with TRBD2. The sequenced sample was PBMCs. The CDR3 loop reads CASSQLAGDTQYF. CDR3 coding DNA: TGTGCTAGCAGCCAACTAGCGGGAGATACGCAGTATTTT.